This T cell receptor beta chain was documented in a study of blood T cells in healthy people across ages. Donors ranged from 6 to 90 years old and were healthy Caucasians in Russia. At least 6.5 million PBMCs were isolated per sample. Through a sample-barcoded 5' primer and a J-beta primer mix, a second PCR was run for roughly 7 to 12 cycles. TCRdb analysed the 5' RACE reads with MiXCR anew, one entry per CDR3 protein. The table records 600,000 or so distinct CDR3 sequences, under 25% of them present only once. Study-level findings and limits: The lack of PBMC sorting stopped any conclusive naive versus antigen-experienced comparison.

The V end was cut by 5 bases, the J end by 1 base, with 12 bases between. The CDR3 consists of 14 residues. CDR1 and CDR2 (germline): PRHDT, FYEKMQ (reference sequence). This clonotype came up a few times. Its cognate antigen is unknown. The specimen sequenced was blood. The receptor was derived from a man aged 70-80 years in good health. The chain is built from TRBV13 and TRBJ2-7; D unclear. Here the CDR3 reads CASSASTDSYEQYF. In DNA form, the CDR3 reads TGTGCCAGCAGCGCCTCGACGGATTCCTACGAGCAGTACTTC.